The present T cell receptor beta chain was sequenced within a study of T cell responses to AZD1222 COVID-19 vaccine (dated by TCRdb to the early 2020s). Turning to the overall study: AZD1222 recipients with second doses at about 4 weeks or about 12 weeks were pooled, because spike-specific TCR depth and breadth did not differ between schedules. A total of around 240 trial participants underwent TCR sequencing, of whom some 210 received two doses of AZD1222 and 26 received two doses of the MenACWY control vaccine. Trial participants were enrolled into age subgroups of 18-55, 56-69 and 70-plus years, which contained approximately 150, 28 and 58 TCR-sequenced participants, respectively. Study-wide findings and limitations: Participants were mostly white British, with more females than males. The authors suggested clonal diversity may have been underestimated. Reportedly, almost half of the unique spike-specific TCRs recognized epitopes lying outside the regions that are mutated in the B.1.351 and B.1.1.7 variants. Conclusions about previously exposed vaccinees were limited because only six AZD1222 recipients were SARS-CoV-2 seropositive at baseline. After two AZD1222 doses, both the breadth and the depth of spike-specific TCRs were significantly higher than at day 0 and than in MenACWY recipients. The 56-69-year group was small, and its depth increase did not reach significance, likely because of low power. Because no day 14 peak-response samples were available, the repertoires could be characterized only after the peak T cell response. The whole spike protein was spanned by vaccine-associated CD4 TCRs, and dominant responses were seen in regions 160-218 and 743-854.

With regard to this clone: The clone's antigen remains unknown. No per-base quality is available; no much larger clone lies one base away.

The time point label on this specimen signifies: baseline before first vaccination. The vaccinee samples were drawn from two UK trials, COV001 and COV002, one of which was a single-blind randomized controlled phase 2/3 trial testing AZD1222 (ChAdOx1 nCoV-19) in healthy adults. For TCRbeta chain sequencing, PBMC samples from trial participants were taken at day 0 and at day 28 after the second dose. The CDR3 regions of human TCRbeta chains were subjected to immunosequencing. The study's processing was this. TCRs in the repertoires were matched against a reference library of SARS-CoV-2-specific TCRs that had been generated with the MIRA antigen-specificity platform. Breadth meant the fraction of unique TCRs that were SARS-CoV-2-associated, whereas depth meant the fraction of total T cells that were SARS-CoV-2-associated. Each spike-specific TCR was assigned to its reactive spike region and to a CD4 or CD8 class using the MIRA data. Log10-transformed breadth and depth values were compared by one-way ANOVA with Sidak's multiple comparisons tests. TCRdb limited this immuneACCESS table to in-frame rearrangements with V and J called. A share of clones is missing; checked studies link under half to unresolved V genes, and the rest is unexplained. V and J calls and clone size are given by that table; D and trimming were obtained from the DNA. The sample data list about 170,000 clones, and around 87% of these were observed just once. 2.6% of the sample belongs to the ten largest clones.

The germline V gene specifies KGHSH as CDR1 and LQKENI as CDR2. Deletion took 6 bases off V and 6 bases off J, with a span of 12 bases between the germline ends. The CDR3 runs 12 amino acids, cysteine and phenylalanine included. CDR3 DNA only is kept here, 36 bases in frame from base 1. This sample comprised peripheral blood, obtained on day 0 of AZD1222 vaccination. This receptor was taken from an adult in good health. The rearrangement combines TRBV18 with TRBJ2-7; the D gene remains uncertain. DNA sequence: TGTGCCAGCTCGCGGAGTCGGAGCGAGCAGTACTTC. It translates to CASSRSRSEQYF.